This T cell receptor (beta chain) was found in a study of metastatic and nonmetastatic thyroid tumors. Study-wide background: Repertoire data that came from the blood and tumor or nodule tissue of malignant and benign thyroid patients were compared. Findings of the study overall: Reports indicated that malignant thyroid tumors showed significantly higher TCR beta diversity than benign nodules did, in blood and tumor.

Germline V CDR1 and CDR2: SQVTM, ANQGSEA. Trimming took 4 bases from V and 4 from J, leaving 16 bases between them. The CDR3 runs to 14 residues. This clone occurred many times. Its antigen is still unknown. Using MiXCR, TCRdb reanalyzed the PCR reads. This table holds some 34,000 clones, less than 25% found once. Until they underwent thyroid surgery, no patient had received any treatment. This chain links TRBV29-1 with TRBJ2-5; D possibly uses TRBD1 or TRBD2 (6 bases each). Sequencing was performed on blood. This TCR came from a female donor with papillary thyroid cancer or a benign thyroid nodule (not recorded which). Some clones in this sample may be carry-over from other donors' samples. CDR3 region: CSVVGGGSVETQYF. The CDR3 DNA reads as TGCAGCGTTGTGGGGGGCGGTTCGGTAGAGACCCAGTACTTC.